This T cell receptor beta chain is drawn from a study of vaccination and CD4 T cells after COVID-19. Trimming removed 3 bases at V and 6 bases at J, with 15 bases between. CDR1 and CDR2 from the germline V gene are DFQATT and SNEGSKA (reference sequence). CDR3 length: 13 amino acids. Specified treatment: approximately nine-day PBMC culture with coronavirus spike peptide pools or control peptides (ViraFEST assay). This clonotype was observed a few times. The antigen is not known. Sequencing of the DNA from cultured CD4+ T cells was carried out with the Oncomine TCR Beta short-read assay. TCRdb called the PCR reads again in MiXCR, with one record for every CDR3 protein. This table holds 15,000 to 20,000 distinct CDR3 sequences, 40% to 60% found once.

The chain employs TRBV20-1 and TRBJ2-7; no firm D call. This sample comprised CD4+ T cells from blood, cultured in vitro, obtained before SARS-CoV-2 vaccination. The TCR comes from a human donor who had recovered from COVID-19. The CDR3 protein is CSASKLAIGEQYF. The DNA for the CDR3 is TGCAGTGCTAGTAAGTTGGCAATCGGCGAGCAGTACTTC.